This entry concerns a single T cell receptor (beta chain). The antigen remains undetermined. The CDR3 consists of 15 residues. Germline values: CDR1 SGHAT, CDR2 FQNNGV. The V end was cut by 4 bases, the J end by 5 bases, with 15 bases between. The sample comes from a study of shared clonotypes between healthy human individuals. Findings and caveats of the study: It was anticipated that sequencing depth would influence how many clonotypes donors shared.

The protocol was immunoSEQ multiplex PCR, while the TCRdb copy is restricted to in-frame clones and leaves out a portion. The sample consists of roughly 2,000,000 clones, over 85% of them appearing once. Positive CCR7 selection of CD45RO-negative cells yielded the naive CD8 cells, and terminally differentiated effector memory CD45RA+ cells were excluded. The TCR was taken from a man younger than 30 in good health. Some clones in this sample may be carry-over from other donors' samples. This chain connects TRBV11-2 to TRBJ2-1, with D perhaps matching TRBD1 or TRBD2 (6 bases each). The source material was naive CD8+ T cells from PBMCs. CDR3: CASSSFGGPDNEQFF. DNA of the CDR3: TGTGCCAGCAGCTCCTTTGGGGGGCCCGACAATGAGCAGTTCTTC. The full variable domain, with the rest looked up from reference TRBV11-2 and TRBJ2-1, is EAGVAQSPRYKIIEKRQSVAFWCNPISGHATLYWYQQILGQGPKLLIQFQNNGVVDDSQLPKDRFSAERLKGVDSTLKIQPAKLEDSAVYLCASSSFGGPDNEQFFGPGTRLTVL.